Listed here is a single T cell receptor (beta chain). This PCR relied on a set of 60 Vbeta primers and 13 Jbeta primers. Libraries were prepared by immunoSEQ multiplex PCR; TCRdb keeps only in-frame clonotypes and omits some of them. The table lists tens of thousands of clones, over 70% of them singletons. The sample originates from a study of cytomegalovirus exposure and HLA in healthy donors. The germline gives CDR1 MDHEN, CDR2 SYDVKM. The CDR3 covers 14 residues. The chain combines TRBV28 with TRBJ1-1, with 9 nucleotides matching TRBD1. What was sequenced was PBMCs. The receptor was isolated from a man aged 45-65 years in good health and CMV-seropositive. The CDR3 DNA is TGTGCTTCTAGGAGGGACAGGGTGACCACTGAAGCTTTCTTT. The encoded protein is CASRRDRVTTEAFF.